The entry below describes one T cell receptor beta chain. The sample comes from a study of blood T cell repertoires in COVID-19. Study as a whole: From the United States, Italy and Spain came samples of acute and convalescent COVID-19. T cells, B-cell-depleted T cells, or PBMCs provided the cDNA or gDNA that served as material.

With V trimmed by 7 bases and J by 3 bases, 7 bases remained unmatched. The CDR3 has 14 residues. CDR1 is MNHEY and CDR2 is SVGAGI in the germline V gene. Per the original data handling: Scientists estimated how many nucleated cells there were by amplifying reference gene primers. TCRdb keeps only in-frame clones here, not all; method: immunoSEQ multiplex PCR. V, J and clone size derive from that table, while D and trimming were established from the DNA sequence. The sample yields more than 400,000 clones, 70% to 90% seen once. Sequencing was carried out using peripheral blood. The clonotype comes from a human donor in a cohort sampled during active COVID-19. V usage is TRBV6-5 and J usage is TRBJ1-1; TRBD1 matches at 8 bases. In DNA, the CDR3 is TGTGCCAGCACCACAACAGGGGGGTACACTGAAGCTTTCTTT. Its protein is CASTTTGGYTEAFF.